This paragraph covers one TCR beta chain sequence. Germline assignment: CDR1 MDHEN and CDR2 SYDVKM. The CDR3 has 12 amino acids. The ends were cut back, 3 bases at V and 12 bases at J, with 15 bases in the middle. The sample comes from a study of blood T cell repertoires in COVID-19. Overall study: Both acute and convalescent COVID-19 samples were obtained from the United States, Italy and Spain. PBMCs, B-cell-depleted T cells, or T cells were the source of the cDNA or gDNA that made up the material.

The assay was immunoSEQ multiplex PCR, and TCRdb's table has in-frame clones only and misses some. The sample has under 250,000 clones; 70% to 90% are singletons. The specimen was peripheral blood. This TCR was recovered from a woman in her seventies with active or convalescent COVID-19. The chain employs TRBV28 and TRBJ2-7; D is possibly TRBD2 (5 bases). In DNA, the CDR3 is TGTGCCAGCAGTTTGCCCGGACTGTCTCCGTACTTC. Translation gives CASSLPGLSPYF.